The rows below give T cell receptor beta chains drawn from one sample of a study of OX40 agonist ivuxolimab in advanced cancers. Using immunoSEQ multiplex PCR, the repertoire was profiled, and TCRdb retains in-frame clones only, with some absent. The table has under 85,000 clones, 88% seen once. The sample consisted of CD4+ or CD8+ T cells sorted from blood, taken in a trial of the OX40 agonist ivuxolimab. The origin of the receptors is an adult with an advanced solid tumor such as melanoma, head and neck, liver or kidney cancer. Both conserved end residues are part of each CDR3. Fields, in order: J gene, clone size, D gene, V gene, CDR3 protein, CDR3 DNA. A D gene is named only where the DNA matches it firmly. Expanded clones get a size class; other rows say once, few or many, or leave the size out.

j_call: TRBJ1-3
clone_size: once
d_call: NA
v_call: TRBV30
cdr3_aa: CAWSALEGNTIYF
cdr3_nt: TGTGCCTGGAGTGCCCTTGAAGGAAACACCATATATTTT

j_call: TRBJ2-7
clone_size: NA
d_call: TRBD2
v_call: TRBV23-1
cdr3_aa: CASPWTLAGVDEQYF
cdr3_nt: TGCGCCAGCCCCTGGACACTAGCGGGAGTAGACGAGCAGTACTTC

j_call: TRBJ2-7
clone_size: NA
d_call: TRBD2
v_call: TRBV30
cdr3_aa: CAWSRLAGGYEQYF
cdr3_nt: TGTGCCTGGAGTCGACTAGCGGGCGGCTACGAGCAGTACTTC

j_call: TRBJ2-1
clone_size: NA
d_call: NA
v_call: TRBV5-1
cdr3_aa: CASSFLDNEQFF
cdr3_nt: TGCGCCAGCAGCTTCTTAGACAATGAGCAGTTCTTC

j_call: TRBJ2-7
clone_size: NA
d_call: TRBD1
v_call: TRBV28
cdr3_aa: CASSLLDFDRGYEQYF
cdr3_nt: TGTGCCAGCAGTTTGCTGGATTTCGACAGGGGCTACGAGCAGTACTTC

j_call: TRBJ2-3
clone_size: NA
d_call: TRBD2
v_call: TRBV5-1
cdr3_aa: CASSLRGASTDTQYF
cdr3_nt: TGCGCCAGCAGCCTGCGGGGGGCTAGCACAGATACGCAGTATTTT

j_call: TRBJ2-3
clone_size: NA
d_call: TRBD2
v_call: TRBV5-4
cdr3_aa: CASSSPTSGGSTDTQYF
cdr3_nt: TGTGCCAGCAGCTCGCCGACTAGCGGGGGGAGCACAGATACGCAGTATTTT

j_call: TRBJ1-2
clone_size: NA
d_call: NA
v_call: TRBV6-1
cdr3_aa: CASSERQGGYTF
cdr3_nt: TGTGCCAGCAGTGAACGGCAGGGCGGCTACACCTTC

j_call: TRBJ2-7
clone_size: NA
d_call: TRBD1
v_call: TRBV5-1
cdr3_aa: CASSLEGQVTYEQYF
cdr3_nt: TGCGCCAGCAGCTTGGAGGGACAGGTGACCTACGAGCAGTACTTC

j_call: TRBJ2-7
clone_size: NA
d_call: TRBD2
v_call: TRBV6-1
cdr3_aa: CASRAGLAGSYEQYF
cdr3_nt: TGTGCCAGCAGAGCTGGACTAGCGGGATCCTACGAGCAGTACTTC

j_call: TRBJ2-7
clone_size: NA
d_call: NA
v_call: TRBV19
cdr3_aa: CASSMRSAGNPDEQYF
cdr3_nt: TGTGCCAGTAGTATGCGATCCGCGGGAAACCCGGACGAGCAGTACTTC

j_call: TRBJ2-7
clone_size: NA
d_call: NA
v_call: TRBV27
cdr3_aa: CASRPGTASSYEQYF
cdr3_nt: TGTGCCAGCAGACCCGGGACGGCGAGCTCCTACGAGCAGTACTTC

j_call: TRBJ1-1
clone_size: once
d_call: NA
v_call: TRBV6-1
cdr3_aa: CASKEVLNTEAFF
cdr3_nt: TGTGCCAGCAAGGAGGTCCTGAACACTGAAGCTTTCTTT

j_call: TRBJ1-6
clone_size: NA
d_call: TRBD1
v_call: TRBV27
cdr3_aa: CASSTRDRGNSPLHF
cdr3_nt: TGTGCCAGCAGTACCAGGGACAGGGGGAATTCACCCCTCCACTTT

j_call: TRBJ2-5
clone_size: NA
d_call: NA
v_call: TRBV6-1
cdr3_aa: CASMVATGQETQYF
cdr3_nt: TGTGCCAGCATGGTCGCGACAGGTCAAGAGACCCAGTACTTC

j_call: TRBJ1-1
clone_size: once
d_call: NA
v_call: TRBV19
cdr3_aa: CASSPAAGAEAFF
cdr3_nt: TGTGCCAGTAGCCCGGCAGCCGGAGCTGAAGCTTTCTTT

j_call: TRBJ1-4
clone_size: NA
d_call: NA
v_call: TRBV28
cdr3_aa: CASSLIPRRGEKLFF
cdr3_nt: TGTGCCAGCAGTTTAATACCCAGGAGAGGGGAAAAACTGTTTTTT

j_call: TRBJ1-1
clone_size: NA
d_call: NA
v_call: TRBV30
cdr3_aa: CAWSRLGRNTEAFF
cdr3_nt: TGTGCCTGGAGTCGGTTAGGGAGGAACACTGAAGCTTTCTTT

j_call: TRBJ1-4
clone_size: NA
d_call: NA
v_call: TRBV7-2
cdr3_aa: CASSPPRGGTTNEKLFF
cdr3_nt: TGTGCCAGCAGCCCGCCCCGGGGGGGCACGACTAATGAAAAACTGTTTTTT

j_call: TRBJ1-2
clone_size: NA
d_call: NA
v_call: TRBV28
cdr3_aa: CASYAAGVNYGYTF
cdr3_nt: TGTGCCAGCTATGCGGCTGGAGTTAACTATGGCTACACCTTC

j_call: TRBJ2-2
clone_size: NA
d_call: TRBD2
v_call: TRBV5-4
cdr3_aa: CASSLGVGGGIPGELFF
cdr3_nt: TGTGCCAGCAGCTTGGGAGTCGGCGGGGGAATACCCGGGGAGCTGTTTTTT

j_call: TRBJ1-1
clone_size: NA
d_call: NA
v_call: TRBV5-1
cdr3_aa: CASSLGGDYFF
cdr3_nt: TGCGCCAGCAGCTTGGGAGGAGACTACTTCTTT

j_call: TRBJ2-4
clone_size: NA
d_call: NA
v_call: TRBV5-4
cdr3_aa: CASSRIEGVDSVNIQYF
cdr3_nt: TGTGCCAGCAGTCGGATCGAGGGAGTGGATTCGGTAAACATTCAGTACTTC

j_call: TRBJ1-1
clone_size: NA
d_call: NA
v_call: TRBV6-5
cdr3_aa: CASSSGDRAAFF
cdr3_nt: TGTGCCAGCAGTTCCGGGGACCGGGCAGCTTTCTTT

j_call: TRBJ2-1
clone_size: NA
d_call: TRBD1
v_call: TRBV19
cdr3_aa: CASSRRDRDEQFF
cdr3_nt: TGTGCCAGTAGTAGAAGAGACAGGGATGAGCAGTTCTTC

j_call: TRBJ1-2
clone_size: NA
d_call: NA
v_call: TRBV28
cdr3_aa: CASSLSRGERGYTF
cdr3_nt: TGTGCCAGCAGTTTAAGTCGGGGGGAACGTGGCTACACCTTC

j_call: TRBJ2-2
clone_size: NA
d_call: NA
v_call: TRBV2
cdr3_aa: CASSGQGSHTGELFF
cdr3_nt: TGTGCCAGCAGTGGCCAGGGATCGCACACCGGGGAGCTGTTTTTT

j_call: TRBJ2-5
clone_size: NA
d_call: NA
v_call: TRBV4-1
cdr3_aa: CASSQVRSLGTQYF
cdr3_nt: TGCGCCAGCAGCCAAGTTAGGAGCCTAGGGACCCAGTACTTC

j_call: TRBJ2-5
clone_size: NA
d_call: TRBD1
v_call: TRBV5-1
cdr3_aa: CASSRDRASEQYF
cdr3_nt: TGCGCCAGCAGCCGGGACAGGGCGAGTGAGCAGTACTTC

j_call: TRBJ1-1
clone_size: NA
d_call: NA
v_call: TRBV9
cdr3_aa: CASSGGQGSEAFF
cdr3_nt: TGTGCCAGCAGTGGGGGCCAGGGGTCTGAAGCTTTCTTT

j_call: TRBJ2-1
clone_size: NA
d_call: NA
v_call: TRBV10-2
cdr3_aa: CASSDYPHAWQQFF
cdr3_nt: TGCGCCAGCAGTGACTACCCCCACGCGTGGCAGCAGTTCTTC

j_call: TRBJ1-2
clone_size: NA
d_call: NA
v_call: TRBV2
cdr3_aa: CAIARGEDGYTF
cdr3_nt: TGTGCCATCGCCAGGGGCGAGGATGGCTACACCTTC

j_call: TRBJ2-5
clone_size: NA
d_call: TRBD1
v_call: TRBV27
cdr3_aa: CASSNSGQVQETQYF
cdr3_nt: TGTGCCAGCAGCAACTCAGGACAGGTCCAAGAGACCCAGTACTTC

j_call: TRBJ1-5
clone_size: NA
d_call: NA
v_call: TRBV28
cdr3_aa: CASKLQSQPQHF
cdr3_nt: TGTGCCAGCAAACTACAAAGTCAGCCCCAGCATTTT

j_call: TRBJ2-4
clone_size: NA
d_call: NA
v_call: TRBV7-9
cdr3_aa: CASSLATAESQYF
cdr3_nt: TGTGCCAGCAGCTTAGCGACGGCGGAAAGTCAGTACTTC

j_call: TRBJ2-3
clone_size: NA
d_call: NA
v_call: TRBV10-1
cdr3_aa: CASSDRGRSPDTQYF
cdr3_nt: TGCGCCAGCAGTGATCGGGGGAGGTCGCCAGATACGCAGTATTTT

j_call: TRBJ2-7
clone_size: NA
d_call: TRBD2
v_call: TRBV6-1
cdr3_aa: CASSETSGSFEQYF
cdr3_nt: TGTGCCAGCAGTGAGACTAGCGGGAGTTTCGAGCAGTACTTC

j_call: TRBJ2-5
clone_size: NA
d_call: NA
v_call: TRBV5-4
cdr3_aa: CASSPRGPQETQYF
cdr3_nt: TGTGCCAGCAGCCCCCGGGGGCCCCAAGAGACCCAGTACTTC

j_call: TRBJ2-7
clone_size: NA
d_call: TRBD1
v_call: TRBV28
cdr3_aa: CASSTGDMAEQYF
cdr3_nt: TGTGCCAGCAGCACAGGGGATATGGCAGAGCAGTACTTC

j_call: TRBJ2-5
clone_size: NA
d_call: TRBD2
v_call: TRBV5-1
cdr3_aa: CASGTLAGALETQYF
cdr3_nt: TGCGCCAGCGGAACCCTAGCGGGAGCGTTAGAGACCCAGTACTTC

j_call: TRBJ1-1
clone_size: NA
d_call: TRBD1
v_call: TRBV29-1
cdr3_aa: CSARGTAGTEAFF
cdr3_nt: TGCAGCGCAAGAGGGACAGCAGGCACTGAAGCTTTCTTT

j_call: TRBJ1-3
clone_size: NA
d_call: NA
v_call: TRBV7-6
cdr3_aa: CASSLAQGGGNTIYF
cdr3_nt: TGTGCCAGCAGCTTAGCCCAGGGTGGTGGAAACACCATATATTTT

j_call: TRBJ2-7
clone_size: NA
d_call: NA
v_call: TRBV5-4
cdr3_aa: CASSLGATSSYEQYF
cdr3_nt: TGTGCCAGCAGCTTAGGGGCGACAAGCTCCTACGAGCAGTACTTC

j_call: TRBJ1-2
clone_size: NA
d_call: TRBD1
v_call: TRBV9
cdr3_aa: CASSQSTGANYGYTF
cdr3_nt: TGTGCCAGCAGCCAGTCTACAGGGGCGAACTATGGCTACACCTTC

j_call: TRBJ2-1
clone_size: NA
d_call: TRBD2
v_call: TRBV9
cdr3_aa: CASSLTGGNNEQFF
cdr3_nt: TGTGCCAGCAGCTTGACGGGAGGCAACAATGAGCAGTTCTTC

j_call: TRBJ1-1
clone_size: once
d_call: NA
v_call: TRBV6-5
cdr3_aa: CASSYSWRGDTEAFF
cdr3_nt: TGTGCCAGCAGTTACTCGTGGAGGGGGGACACTGAAGCTTTCTTT

j_call: TRBJ2-1
clone_size: NA
d_call: TRBD2
v_call: TRBV4-1
cdr3_aa: CASSQAPKGGDSYNEQFF
cdr3_nt: TGCGCCAGCAGCCAAGCCCCCAAGGGAGGGGACTCCTACAATGAGCAGTTCTTC

j_call: TRBJ2-7
clone_size: NA
d_call: TRBD1
v_call: TRBV6-1
cdr3_aa: CASSEATGGYGSYEQYF
cdr3_nt: TGTGCCAGCAGTGAAGCTACAGGGGGCTACGGGTCCTACGAGCAGTACTTC

j_call: TRBJ1-4
clone_size: NA
d_call: TRBD1
v_call: TRBV4-1
cdr3_aa: CASSQAGGGQEKLFF
cdr3_nt: TGCGCCAGCAGCCAAGCGGGGGGGGGACAGGAAAAACTGTTTTTT

j_call: TRBJ2-3
clone_size: NA
d_call: NA
v_call: TRBV30
cdr3_aa: CALKLGGATDTQYF
cdr3_nt: TGTGCCCTAAAATTAGGTGGGGCCACAGATACGCAGTATTTT